The T cell receptor beta chain described here comes from a study of cytomegalovirus exposure and HLA in healthy donors (dated by TCRdb to the late 2010s). Describing the broader study: An earlier analysis of about 560 of the donors reported 276 Gb of sequence data and around 120 million unique TCR beta sequences obtained from about 170 million T cells. The study used immunosequencing to profile the T cell repertoires of 666 subjects and linked those repertoires to cytomegalovirus serostatus. Genome-wide SNP genotypes for about 60% of the 666 donors were used in a later genetic analysis, which treated that subset as a discovery cohort. Donor age, sex, ethnicity and CMV serostatus were compiled alongside the repertoire data. In addition to the first cohort of 666 subjects, a separate validation cohort of approximately 120 different subjects was used. Of the roughly 420 genotyped donors, 70% to 90% were placed in the genetic ancestry cluster associated with self-reported Caucasian donors. A handful of DR-DQ haplotypes were handled as single units for association and clustering because linkage in the cohort was strong. Around 320 gigabases of sequencing data and 80 million or so unique TCR sequences were included in an early release covering about 700 HLA-typed donors. All discovery cohort repertoires had been generated on a single sequencing platform. Typing coverage varied by locus: roughly 620-640 donors for A, B, C, DRB1 and DQB1; approximately 500 for DQA1; around 570 for DPA1; roughly 470 for DPB1. Among about 360 genotyped donors of the cohort, an average of around 240,000 unique TCR beta nucleotide sequences were sequenced per donor, 15% to 20% of them non-productive. HLA typing covered class I and class II loci at four-digit resolution. The study combined high-throughput TCR immunosequencing, statistical association of individual TCRs with disease status, and machine learning to predict cytomegalovirus infection status. Rather than drawing on any new phenotypic data, the later analysis identified candidate immune exposures from TCR beta sequences and the way those sequences occurred across donors. The aim of the study was to test whether cataloging public T cell receptors could identify signatures of past pathogen exposure. An earlier analysis of 587 of the donors applied high-throughput TCR beta sequencing to assess whether each TCR beta V gene segment acted as functional or pseudogenic. To study patterns of TCR occurrence, a later analysis re-analyzed previously published TCR beta repertoires from several hundred donors and added high-resolution HLA genotyping.

The cohort was made up of 650 to 700 healthy bone marrow donors. At the time of sampling, all cohort members were nominally healthy, though unrecorded immune exposures were likely present. The donor was CMV seropositive and was included in the group of 250 to 350 seropositive cohort members. Every donor gave a peripheral blood sample, and the peripheral blood mononuclear cells from that sample were used for TCR beta sequencing. Genomic DNA extraction from the blood cell samples was performed with the Qiagen DNeasy Blood Extraction Kit. General conclusions and limits of the study: In a later genetic analysis, a missense DCLRE1C variant was associated with V-gene and J-gene trimming of TCR beta chains, and the association was replicated in an independent cohort. In a later analysis, TCR association rates were found to vary across HLA loci, with the most associated TCRs seen for DRB1 alleles and the fewest for HLA-C alleles. In a later genetic analysis, fewer N-insertions in productive TCRs were reported among donors in an Asian-associated ancestry cluster than the roughly 640-donor mean. In a later analysis, several top co-occurrence clusters were reported to appear linked to parvovirus B19, influenza, CMV and Epstein-Barr virus. In a later analysis, HLA-associated TCR beta chains showed more clonal expansion and lower generation probabilities than non-associated chains that were equally common. Most TCR sequences were seen in very few donors, while some public TCRs were found in many individuals. A further reported finding was that TCR beta sequences accurately predicted the HLA-A and HLA-B alleles for most subjects in the first cohort. For the cohort, immune exposure information was limited to CMV serostatus. In a later analysis, most CMV-associated TCR beta chains were found to appear HLA-restricted, with HLA associations seemingly driven largely by CMV exposure. Linkage disequilibrium might explain the correlated functional status among segregating V segments, but an unknown experimental factor could not be ruled out. Because some donors lacked HLA typing at each locus, the association tests relied only on the typed subset. A total of fewer than 200 TCR beta chains were listed by the study as associated with cytomegalovirus. When HLA alleles, especially DR and DQ, strongly co-occurred, attributing TCR associations to individual alleles was difficult. The 87-base-pair reads could not distinguish some IMGT-functional V segments, including TRBV6-2 and TRBV6-3, so those segments were excluded. In a later analysis, some 18,000 TCR beta sequences were associated with specific HLA alleles at a false discovery rate of 0.05. According to the authors, the approach could potentially be generalized to other disease states and immunological phenotypes. In vitro tests confirmed that a few of the cytomegalovirus-associated TCR beta chains recognize cytomegalovirus antigens. In both the original and validation cohorts, the classifier was reported to diagnose cytomegalovirus status with high specificity and sensitivity. A group of highly shared sequence variants was considered likely to be a technical artifact of the sequencing pipeline. In an earlier analysis of around 600 of the donors, most TCR beta V segments appeared in productive rearrangements about 90% or about 30% of the time, broadly matching IMGT annotations. Sequencing depth was assumed to be roughly uniform across donors in the presence/absence analyses, though that assumption may not hold. The earlier analysis of about 600 of the donors excluded around 17 rarely observed V segments, including chromosome 9 orphons, because counts were too low. In this cohort, only TCR beta chains were sequenced, and detectable features were limited by the absence of alpha or paired-chain data.

This clone occurred a few times. The antigen it recognizes is unknown. No qualities accompany the bases; no much larger clone lies one base away. V trim: 3 bases; J trim: 2 bases; unmatched bases: 0. From the cysteine through the phenylalanine, the CDR3 covers 13 amino acids. The sequence is cut down to CDR3 DNA, 39 bases in frame from base 1. Per the germline V gene, SQVTM is the CDR1 and ANQGSEA is the CDR2. Library preparation employed the immunoSEQ multiplex PCR assay. The multiplex PCR relied on a mix of 60 forward primers for TCR Vbeta segments and 13 reverse primers for TCR Jbeta segments. A multiplex PCR assay on genomic DNA amplified the CDR3 region of rearranged TCR beta genes. The amplified TCR beta libraries were sequenced on the Illumina HiSeq System as 87-base-pair reads. Under the source paper's analysis protocol: Across the 500 to 700 repertoires, a later analysis counted about 81 million unique TCR beta chains, some 11 million of which were shared by at least two donors. Raw reads were error-corrected and collapsed into unique sequences by a nearest-neighbor algorithm in which closely related sequences were merged to remove PCR and sequencing errors. V, D and J gene segments were assigned by aligning CDR3 sequences to IMGT reference sequences. Each retained sequence needed at least a six-nucleotide match to both a V gene segment and a J gene segment. Rearrangements were classified as productive when the CDR3 lacked stop codons and remained in frame with V and J, and all other rearrangements were classified as non-productive. CDR3 was defined according to IMGT convention as the region running from the second conserved V-encoded cysteine to the conserved J-encoded phenylalanine. Sequences without an unambiguous match to a single V gene segment were excluded from the earlier analysis of about 640 of the donors. An earlier analysis of 587 of the donors classified V segments as functional when productive rearrangements were above 56.7% and as segregating when the standard deviation between donors was above 5%. A statistical classification framework was developed to diagnose cytomegalovirus status using the catalog of TCR beta chain sequences. In a later analysis, TCR nucleotide sequences were compared against IMGT/GENE-DB human TR gene sequences so that V and J genes could be assigned. A later analysis assigned CDR3 sequences and most-parsimonious VDJ recombination scenarios with the TCRdist pipeline. In a later analysis, each TCR beta chain was defined by its CDR3 amino acid sequence together with its V-gene family, and reads lacking a unique V-gene family were excluded. In a later analysis, a few hundred highly shared, low-generation-probability nucleotide sequences were removed to address suspected cross-contamination and a sequencing artifact. In a later analysis, a clonal expansion index for each public chain was calculated from normalized within-repertoire ranks of inferred template counts. In a later analysis, generation probabilities were computed using a VDJ recombination model fitted to out-of-frame rearrangements, and the results were checked against IGoR. A later analysis scored TCR-TCR, TCR-HLA and TCR-CMV co-occurrence with hypergeometric tests, applying a repertoire-size bias correction to TCR pairs. In a later analysis, false discovery rates were estimated by permuting HLA or CMV assignments 20 times. A later analysis grouped co-occurring TCRs with DBSCAN, adding TCRdist sequence similarity when clustering within HLA-allele-positive subsets. For co-occurrence clustering, repertoires with fewer than 30,000 or more than 120,000 public chains were excluded, along with about five repertoires with anomalous nucleotide sharing. TCRdb holds this immuneACCESS table with in-frame rearrangements only. Some clones are missing; in checked studies, unresolved V genes explain under half, and the rest has no known cause. The V and J calls and clone size come from that table; D and trimming were worked out from the DNA. The sample data list approximately 82,000 clones, and over 9% of these were observed just once. Approximately 24% of the sample is taken by the ten largest.

The V gene is TRBV29-1 and the J gene is TRBJ2-7; TRBD2 aligns with 11 central bases. Source material: PBMCs. The origin of this receptor is a man in his sixties in good health and CMV-seropositive. The CDR3 reads as follows: CSVETSGTYEQYF. DNA sequence: TGCAGCGTTGAGACTAGCGGGACCTACGAGCAGTACTTC.